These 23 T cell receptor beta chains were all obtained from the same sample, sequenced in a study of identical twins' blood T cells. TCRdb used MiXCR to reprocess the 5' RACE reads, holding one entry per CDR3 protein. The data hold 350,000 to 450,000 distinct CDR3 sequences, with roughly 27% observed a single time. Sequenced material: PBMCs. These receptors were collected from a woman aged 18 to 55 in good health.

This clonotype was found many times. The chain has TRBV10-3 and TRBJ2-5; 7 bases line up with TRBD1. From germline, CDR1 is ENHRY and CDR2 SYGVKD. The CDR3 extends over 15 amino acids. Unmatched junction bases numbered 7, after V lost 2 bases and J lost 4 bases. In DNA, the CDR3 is TGTGCCATCAGTGAGACCCGGGACAGCACAGAGACCCAGTACTTC. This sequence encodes CAISETRDSTETQYF.

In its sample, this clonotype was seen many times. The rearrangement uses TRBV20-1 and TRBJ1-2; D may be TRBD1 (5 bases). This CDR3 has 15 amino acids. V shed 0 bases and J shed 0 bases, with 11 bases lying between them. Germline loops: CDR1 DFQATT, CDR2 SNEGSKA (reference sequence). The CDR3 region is CSARDSGQANYGYTF. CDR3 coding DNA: TGCAGTGCTAGAGATTCAGGACAAGCTAACTATGGCTACACCTTC.

The CDR3 bases are TGCAGCGTTCCCCTGACAGGGTTGGACACTGAAGCTTTCTTT. Its protein product is CSVPLTGLDTEAFF. This chain uses TRBV29-1 with TRBJ1-1; 7 bases match TRBD1. CDR3 size: 14 residues. The V segment lost 5 bases and the J segment 3 bases; nucleotides outside the gene matches: 9. Germline values: CDR1 SQVTM, CDR2 ANQGSEA.

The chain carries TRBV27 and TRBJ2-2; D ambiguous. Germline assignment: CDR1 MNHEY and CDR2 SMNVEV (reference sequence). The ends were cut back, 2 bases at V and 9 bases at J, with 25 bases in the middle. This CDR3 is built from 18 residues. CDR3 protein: CASSLRPGGYLEERELFF. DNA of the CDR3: TGTGCCAGCAGTTTAAGGCCCGGCGGCTACCTTGAAGAACGGGAGCTGTTTTTT.

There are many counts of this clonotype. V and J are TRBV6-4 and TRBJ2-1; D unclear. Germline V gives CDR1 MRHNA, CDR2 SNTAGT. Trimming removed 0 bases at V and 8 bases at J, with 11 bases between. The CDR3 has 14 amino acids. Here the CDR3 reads CASSDSYGVDEQFF. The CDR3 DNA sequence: TGTGCCAGCAGTGACTCCTACGGAGTCGATGAGCAGTTCTTC.

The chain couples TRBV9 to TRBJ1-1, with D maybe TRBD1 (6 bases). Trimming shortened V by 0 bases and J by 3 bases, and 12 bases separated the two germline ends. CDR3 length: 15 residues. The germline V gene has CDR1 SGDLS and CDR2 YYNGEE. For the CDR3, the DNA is TGTGCCAGCAGCGTAGATGGGGGGCAGGACACTGAAGCTTTCTTT. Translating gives CASSVDGGQDTEAFF.

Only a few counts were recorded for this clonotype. The CDR3 sequence: CASHGSSMNTEAFF. Written as DNA, the CDR3 is TGTGCCAGCCACGGGAGCAGCATGAACACTGAAGCTTTCTTT. V and J are TRBV7-2 and TRBJ1-1; D is ambiguous. Per germline, CDR1 SGHTA and CDR2 FQGNSA. CDR3 length equals 14 residues. The V gene lost 8 bases and the J gene lost 0 bases, with 13 bases spanning the gap. Full variable domain (rest looked up from reference TRBV7-2 and TRBJ1-1): GAGVSQSPSNKVTEKGKDVELRCDPISGHTALYWYRQSLGQGLEFLIYFQGNSAPDKSGLPSDRFSAERTGGSVSTLTIQRTQQEDSAVYLCASHGSSMNTEAFFGQGTRLTVV.

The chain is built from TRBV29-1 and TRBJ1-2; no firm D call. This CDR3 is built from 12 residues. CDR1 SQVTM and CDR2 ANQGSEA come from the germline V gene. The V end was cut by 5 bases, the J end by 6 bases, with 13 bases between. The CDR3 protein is CSVPYSVDGYTF. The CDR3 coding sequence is TGCAGCGTTCCGTACTCTGTGGATGGCTACACCTTC.

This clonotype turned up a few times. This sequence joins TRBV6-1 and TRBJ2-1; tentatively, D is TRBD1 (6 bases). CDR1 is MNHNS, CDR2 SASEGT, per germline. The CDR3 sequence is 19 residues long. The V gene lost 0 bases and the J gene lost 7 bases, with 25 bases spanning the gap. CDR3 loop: CASSEAPNWKTGYSNEQFF. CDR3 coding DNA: TGTGCCAGCAGTGAAGCGCCGAATTGGAAAACAGGGTATTCGAATGAGCAGTTCTTC.

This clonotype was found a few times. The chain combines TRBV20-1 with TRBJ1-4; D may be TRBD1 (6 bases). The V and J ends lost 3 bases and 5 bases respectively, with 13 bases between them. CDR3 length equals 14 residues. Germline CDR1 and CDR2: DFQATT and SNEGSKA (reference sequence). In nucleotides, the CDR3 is TGCAGTGCTAGTATAGGACAGATAAATGAAAAACTGTTTTTT. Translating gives CSASIGQINEKLFF.

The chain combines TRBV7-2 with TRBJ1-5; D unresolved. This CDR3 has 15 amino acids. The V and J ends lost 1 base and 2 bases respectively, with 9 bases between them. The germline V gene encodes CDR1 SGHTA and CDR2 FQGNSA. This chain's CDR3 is CASSLVGSGNQPQHF. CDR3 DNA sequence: TGTGCCAGCAGCTTAGTAGGGAGTGGCAATCAGCCCCAGCATTTT. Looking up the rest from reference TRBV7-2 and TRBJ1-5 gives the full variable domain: GAGVSQSPSNKVTEKGKDVELRCDPISGHTALYWYRQSLGQGLEFLIYFQGNSAPDKSGLPSDRFSAERTGGSVSTLTIQRTQQEDSAVYLCASSLVGSGNQPQHFGDGTRLSIL.

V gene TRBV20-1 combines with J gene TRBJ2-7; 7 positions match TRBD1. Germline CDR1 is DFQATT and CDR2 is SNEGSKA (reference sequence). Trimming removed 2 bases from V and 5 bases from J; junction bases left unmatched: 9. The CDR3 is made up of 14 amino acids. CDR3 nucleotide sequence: TGCAGTGCTAGAAGCCGGACAGGTCACCACGAGCAGTACTTC. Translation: CSARSRTGHHEQYF.

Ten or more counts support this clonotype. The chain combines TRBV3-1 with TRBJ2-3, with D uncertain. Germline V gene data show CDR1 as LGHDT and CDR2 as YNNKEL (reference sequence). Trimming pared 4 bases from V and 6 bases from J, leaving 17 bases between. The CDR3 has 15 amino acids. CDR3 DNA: TGTGCCAGCAGCCCCCGGACCACACAACATGATACGCAGTATTTT. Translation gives CASSPRTTQHDTQYF.

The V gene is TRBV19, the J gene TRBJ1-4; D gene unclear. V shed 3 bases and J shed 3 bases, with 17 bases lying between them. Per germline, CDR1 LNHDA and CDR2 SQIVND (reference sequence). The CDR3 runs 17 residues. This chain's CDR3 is CASSIGGLGSANEKLFF. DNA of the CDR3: TGTGCCAGTAGTATCGGAGGTTTGGGGTCAGCTAATGAAAAACTGTTTTTT.

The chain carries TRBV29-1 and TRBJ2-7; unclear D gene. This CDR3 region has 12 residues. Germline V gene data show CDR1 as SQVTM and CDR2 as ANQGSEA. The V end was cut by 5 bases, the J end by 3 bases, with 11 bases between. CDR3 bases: TGCAGCGTTAATAGCCCCGGCTACGAGCAGTACTTC. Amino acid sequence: CSVNSPGYEQYF.

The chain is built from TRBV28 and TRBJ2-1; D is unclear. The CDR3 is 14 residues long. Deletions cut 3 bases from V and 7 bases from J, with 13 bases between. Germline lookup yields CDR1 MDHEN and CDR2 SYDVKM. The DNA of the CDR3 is TGTGCCAGCAGTTTTGTGGGCCCACGAAATGAGCAGTTCTTC. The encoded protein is CASSFVGPRNEQFF.

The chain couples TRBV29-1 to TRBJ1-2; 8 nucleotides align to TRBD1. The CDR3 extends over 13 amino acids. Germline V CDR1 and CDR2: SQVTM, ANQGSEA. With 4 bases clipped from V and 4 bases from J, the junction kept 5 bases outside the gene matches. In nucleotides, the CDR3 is TGCAGCGTTGGGACAGGGATCTCCTATGGCTACACCTTC. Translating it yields CSVGTGISYGYTF.

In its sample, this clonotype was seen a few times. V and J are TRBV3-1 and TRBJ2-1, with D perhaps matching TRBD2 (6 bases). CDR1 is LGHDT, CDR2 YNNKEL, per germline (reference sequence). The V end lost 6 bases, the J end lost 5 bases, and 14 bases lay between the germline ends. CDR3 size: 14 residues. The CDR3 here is CASSSRDLNNEQFF. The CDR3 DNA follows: TGTGCCAGCAGTAGCCGGGACTTGAACAATGAGCAGTTCTTC.

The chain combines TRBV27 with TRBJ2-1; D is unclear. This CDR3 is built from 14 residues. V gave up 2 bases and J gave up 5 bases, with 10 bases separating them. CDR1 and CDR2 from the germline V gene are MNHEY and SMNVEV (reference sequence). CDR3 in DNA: TGTGCCAGCAGTTTAGGGATTCGTCACAATGAGCAGTTCTTC. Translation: CASSLGIRHNEQFF.

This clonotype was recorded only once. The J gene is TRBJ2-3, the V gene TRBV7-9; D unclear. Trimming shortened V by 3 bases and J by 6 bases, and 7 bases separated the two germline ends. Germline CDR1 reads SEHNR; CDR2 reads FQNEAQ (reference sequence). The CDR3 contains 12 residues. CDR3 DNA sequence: TGTGCCAGCAGCTTCTTTCGGGATACGCAGTATTTT. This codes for CASSFFRDTQYF.

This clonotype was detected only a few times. The CDR3 DNA reads as TGTGCCAGCAGCCGTCAGGGGGGAGGCAATCAGCCCCAGCATTTT. Encoded protein: CASSRQGGGNQPQHF. This chain links TRBV7-9 with TRBJ1-5; 7 bases are shared with TRBD1. CDR1 is SEHNR and CDR2 is FQNEAQ in the germline V gene (reference sequence). V dropped 5 bases and J dropped 2; count of bases not matched to a gene: 6. This CDR3 contains 15 residues.

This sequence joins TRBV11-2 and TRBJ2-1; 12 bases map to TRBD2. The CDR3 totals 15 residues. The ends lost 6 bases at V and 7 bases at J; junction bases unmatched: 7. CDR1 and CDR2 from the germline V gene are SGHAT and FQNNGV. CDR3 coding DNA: TGTGCCAGCAGGGGATCTAGCGGGAGGGCAAATGAGCAGTTCTTC. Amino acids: CASRGSSGRANEQFF.

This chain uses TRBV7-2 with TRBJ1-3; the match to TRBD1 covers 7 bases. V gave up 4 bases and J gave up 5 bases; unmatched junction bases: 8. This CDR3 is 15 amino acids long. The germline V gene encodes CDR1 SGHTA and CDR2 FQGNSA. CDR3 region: CASSSQGGVRNTIYF. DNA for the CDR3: TGTGCCAGCAGCTCCCAGGGGGGAGTAAGAAACACCATATATTTT.